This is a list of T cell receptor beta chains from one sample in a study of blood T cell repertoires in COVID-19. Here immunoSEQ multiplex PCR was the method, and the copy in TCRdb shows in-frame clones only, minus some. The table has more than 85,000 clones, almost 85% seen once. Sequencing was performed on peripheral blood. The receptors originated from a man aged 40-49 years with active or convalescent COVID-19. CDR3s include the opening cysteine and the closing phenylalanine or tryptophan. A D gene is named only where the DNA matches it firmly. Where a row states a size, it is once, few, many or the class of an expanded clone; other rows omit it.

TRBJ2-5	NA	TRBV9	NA	CASSTGGALAKETQYF	TGTGCCAGCAGCACTGGAGGGGCACTTGCGAAGGAGACCCAGTACTTC
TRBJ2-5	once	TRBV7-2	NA	CASTPRPYREETQYF	TGTGCCAGCACTCCGAGGCCCTACAGGGAAGAGACCCAGTACTTC
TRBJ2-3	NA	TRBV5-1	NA	CASSPVTRGDTQYF	TGCGCCAGCAGCCCTGTGACCCGGGGGGATACGCAGTATTTT
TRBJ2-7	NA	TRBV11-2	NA	CASSLKLELVSSYEQYF	TGTGCCAGCAGCTTAAAGCTGGAACTAGTCTCCTCCTACGAGCAGTACTTC
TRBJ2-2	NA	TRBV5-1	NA	CASSYSGTGELFF	TGCGCCAGCAGCTACTCTGGCACCGGGGAGCTGTTTTTT
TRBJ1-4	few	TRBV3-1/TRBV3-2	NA	CASSQGQSAANEKLFF	TGTGCCAGCAGCCAGGGTCAGAGTGCGGCTAATGAAAAACTGTTTTTT
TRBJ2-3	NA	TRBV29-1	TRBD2	CSVEELAGMADTQYF	TGCAGCGTTGAAGAACTAGCGGGGATGGCAGATACGCAGTATTTT
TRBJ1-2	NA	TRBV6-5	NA	CASSYSGLAGGGYTF	TGTGCCAGCAGTTACTCTGGGCTTGCCGGGGGTGGCTACACCTTC
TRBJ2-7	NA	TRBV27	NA	CASRSIHEFHYEQYF	TGTGCCAGCAGATCTATTCATGAATTCCACTACGAGCAGTACTTC
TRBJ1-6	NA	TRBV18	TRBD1	CASSPLQGLDSPLHF	TGTGCCAGCTCACCACTACAGGGGCTCGATTCACCCCTCCACTTT
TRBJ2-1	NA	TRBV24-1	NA	CATSEPDSFLNEQFF	TGTGCCACCAGTGAACCGGACAGTTTTCTAAATGAGCAGTTCTTC
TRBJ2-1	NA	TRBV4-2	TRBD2	CASSQVLGGGAYEQFF	TGTGCCAGCAGCCAAGTTTTGGGCGGGGGGGCTTATGAGCAGTTCTTC